Listed below are T cell receptor beta chains from one sample, sequenced in a study of cytomegalovirus exposure and HLA in healthy donors. The method was immunoSEQ multiplex PCR; TCRdb's version includes in-frame clones alone and lacks a portion of them. The sample includes around 150,000 clones, around 75% seen only once; the top ten take 3.1%. Input material: PBMCs. The source of these receptors is a man aged 40-50 years in good health and CMV-seronegative. The CDR3 runs from the conserved cysteine through the conserved F or W. The order of the fields is clone size, D gene, V gene, CDR3 protein. A D gene is named only where the DNA matches it firmly. Clone size is stated in some rows and not others, as once, few, many or a class when expanded.

>.|.|TRBV11-2
CASSLPLQETQYF
>.|TRBD2|TRBV7-9
CASSLGEGLNEQFF
>many|.|TRBV4-3
CASSLSQTGLNGYTF
>.|.|TRBV4-3
CASSQVLAGQNNNYGYTF
>once|TRBD1|TRBV5-1
CASSLGGTGTGYGYTF
>.|.|TRBV12-5
CASGLEFERSTDTQYF
>medium-sized|.|TRBV16
CASSQSVQVANYGYTF
>.|.|TRBV7-9
CASSLSVSGLVGETQYF
>.|TRBD1|TRBV15
CATSRGLGQGHEQYF
>.|.|TRBV5-1
CASSLESQTYEQYF
>.|TRBD2|TRBV25-1
CASTLAGGANEQFF
>.|TRBD2|TRBV7-3
CASSTSASTYNEQFF
>.|.|TRBV28
CASRRAYEQYF
>.|TRBD2|TRBV7-2
CASSSVAGAHGEQYF
>many|.|TRBV7-9
CASSPRLPWETQYF
>once|TRBD2|TRBV30
CAWVRTSGSSTDTQYF
>.|.|TRBV30
CAWSPGQGLEQFF
>.|TRBD1|TRBV4-1
CASSHHLRGQADTGELFF
>.|.|TRBV30
CAWIPDSMNTEAFF
>.|TRBD2|TRBV7-9
CASSAPGTSGNNEQFF
>.|.|TRBV6-1
CASSVTGQETQYF
>.|.|TRBV7-2
CASSLGTANTEAFF